This T cell receptor beta chain was retrieved from a study of control samples from healthy donors and cancer patients. Trimming removed 4 bases from V and 0 bases from J; junction bases left unmatched: 6. This CDR3 contains 16 residues. Germline assignment: CDR1 SGHDT and CDR2 YYEEEE. The data were produced by immunoSEQ multiplex PCR, yet TCRdb's version contains in-frame clones alone and is incomplete. The table lists roughly 55,000 clones, 92% of them singletons. The V gene is TRBV5-6, the J gene TRBJ2-2; TRBD1 matches at 7 bases. The sequencing sample was made of PBMCs. The clonotype was recovered from a man aged 40-55 years with colorectal cancer. This chain's CDR3 is CASSIGQASNTGELFF. Here the CDR3 DNA reads TGTGCCAGCAGCATCGGACAGGCCTCGAACACCGGGGAGCTGTTTTTT.